This T cell receptor beta chain is from a study of blood T cell repertoires in COVID-19. About the study: In each case, the material was cDNA or gDNA derived from T cells, B-cell-depleted T cells, or PBMCs.

Per the authors' pipeline: Amplification with reference gene primers provided the estimates of nucleated cell counts. Clones were sequenced by immunoSEQ multiplex PCR, and TCRdb holds only the in-frame ones, with some missing. The V and J calls and clone size are taken from that table; D and trimming were inferred from the DNA. The sample has 200,000 to 250,000 clones; approximately 84% are singletons. This clone was recorded only once. This CDR3 is also generated by other DNA sequences in the sample. Enrolment of Seattle patients took place during active infection, and they were followed longitudinally. V lost 5 bases to trimming and J lost 5 bases; unmatched junction nucleotides: 5. Germline V gene lookup returns CDR1 SGHTA and CDR2 FQGNSA. CDR3 length: 16 residues.

This sequence originates from a man aged 45-60 years with COVID-19, enrolled during active disease. Sequenced input: peripheral blood. The rearrangement uses TRBV7-2 and TRBJ2-5; 16 nucleotides agree with TRBD2. The CDR3 DNA reads TGTGCCAGCAGCCAGGGACTAGCGGGGGGGCGGGAGACCCAGTACTTC. As protein: CASSQGLAGGRETQYF.